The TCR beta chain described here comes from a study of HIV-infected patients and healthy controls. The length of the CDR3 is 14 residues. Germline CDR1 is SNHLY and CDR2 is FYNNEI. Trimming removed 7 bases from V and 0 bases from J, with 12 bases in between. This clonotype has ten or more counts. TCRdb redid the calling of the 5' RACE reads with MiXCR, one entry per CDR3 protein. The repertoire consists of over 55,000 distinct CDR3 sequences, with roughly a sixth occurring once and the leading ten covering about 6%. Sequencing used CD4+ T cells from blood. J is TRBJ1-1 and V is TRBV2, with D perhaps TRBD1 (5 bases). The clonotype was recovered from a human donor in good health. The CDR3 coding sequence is TGTGCCAGCATTCAGGGCACCATGAACACTGAAGCTTTCTTT. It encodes CASIQGTMNTEAFF.